The 26 T cell receptor beta chains presented below share a single source sample, sequenced in a study of cytomegalovirus exposure and HLA in healthy donors (dated by TCRdb to about 2017). Libraries were made using the immunoSEQ multiplex PCR assay. The multiplex PCR relied on a mix of 60 forward primers for TCR Vbeta segments and 13 reverse primers for TCR Jbeta segments. Drawn from immuneACCESS, this table holds only the in-frame rearrangements with V and J called that TCRdb kept. Clones are partly lost; checked studies trace under half to an unresolved V gene and leave the rest unexplained. The sample table lists about 270,000 clones, around 66% of them with a count of one. The ten largest clones represent approximately 2.3% of the sample. Sample: PBMCs. The source of these receptors is a female donor in good health and CMV-seronegative.

V usage is TRBV28 and J usage is TRBJ1-3, with D hard to call. Germline V lookup: CDR1 MDHEN, CDR2 SYDVKM. There are 11 residues in the CDR3. V gave up 3 bases and J gave up 7 bases, with 4 bases separating them. CDR3 nucleotide sequence: TGTGCCAGCAGTTTCCGGAACACCATATATTTT. It is translated as CASSFRNTIYF. Based on the CDR3 plus reference TRBV28 and TRBJ1-3, the full variable domain is DVKVTQSSRYLVKRTGEKVFLECVQDMDHENMFWYRQDPGLGLRLIYFSYDVKMKEKGDIPEGYSVSREKKERFSLILESASTNQTSMYLCASSFRNTIYFGEGSWLTVV.

The rearrangement joins TRBV2 to TRBJ1-1; maybe TRBD1 (5 bases). V was shortened by 3 bases and J by 4 bases, with 15 bases between the two germline ends. The CDR3 sequence is 15 residues long. The germline V gene has CDR1 SNHLY and CDR2 FYNNEI. CDR3 protein: CASSEDAGGVTEAFF. The CDR3 coding sequence is TGTGCCAGCAGTGAGGATGCGGGGGGGGTCACTGAAGCTTTCTTT.

In its sample, this clone was seen a few times. The sample carries other DNA sequences with the same CDR3. This sequence joins TRBV27 and TRBJ2-7; 7 bases agree with TRBD1. V shed 5 bases, J shed 6 bases, and the junction held 4 bases outside the gene matches. This CDR3 comprises 12 residues. From germline, CDR1 is MNHEY and CDR2 SMNVEV (reference sequence). CDR3: CASSMTGSEQYF. DNA of the CDR3: TGTGCCAGCAGTATGACAGGGAGCGAGCAGTACTTC.

CDR3 sequence reads: CASGLGLALQETQYF. In DNA form, the CDR3 reads TGTGCTAGTGGTTTGGGGCTAGCGCTCCAAGAGACCCAGTACTTC. The chain employs TRBV12-5 and TRBJ2-5; tentative D call: TRBD2 (6 bases). Trimming pared 1 base from V and 1 base from J, leaving 10 bases between. The CDR3 spans 15 residues. CDR1 is LGHNT, CDR2 FRNRAP, per germline.

Only a few counts were recorded for this clone. The chain couples TRBV15 to TRBJ2-5; 10 bases agree with TRBD1. The CDR3 extends over 16 amino acids. V trimming: 4 bases; J trimming: 1 base; junction bases outside the gene matches: 6. Germline V gene sequence: CDR1 LNHNV, CDR2 YYDKDF (reference sequence). Here the CDR3 reads CATSMGQGTGQETQYF. The CDR3 region has the DNA TGTGCCACCAGCATGGGACAGGGGACAGGCCAAGAGACCCAGTACTTC.

CDR3 residues: CASSKIGLRFDTQYF. CDR3 DNA: TGTGCCAGCAGCAAAATCGGGTTAAGGTTCGATACGCAGTATTTT. The gene calls are TRBV21-1 and TRBJ2-3; the D call in the table, TRBD2, was not verified against the DNA. TRBV21-1 is assigned pseudogene status. The CDR3 runs to 15 residues.

This chain links TRBV27 with TRBJ2-3; 8 bases align to TRBD1. The CDR3 is made up of 14 amino acids. V shed 6 bases and J 4 bases; nucleotides not matched to a gene: 6. Per germline, CDR1 MNHEY and CDR2 SMNVEV (reference sequence). The CDR3 loop reads CASSSRQGPDTQYF. CDR3 bases: TGTGCCAGCAGCTCGCGACAGGGGCCAGATACGCAGTATTTT.

The CDR3 nucleotides read TGTGCCAGCAGCTTAAGCCCGGGGGTGATGAACGAGCAGTACTTC. Encoded protein: CASSLSPGVMNEQYF. The chain employs TRBV7-8 and TRBJ2-7; possible D gene TRBD2, 6 bases. V was clipped by 2 bases and J by 5 bases, with 16 bases between them. Germline CDR1 and CDR2: SGHVS and FQNEAQ. This CDR3 contains 15 residues.

Notes on this clone: Mismatch with germline at one junction end may stem from a read error. This sample also contains other DNA sequences that code for the same CDR3. The V and J genes are TRBV7-9 and TRBJ1-5, with D possibly matching TRBD1 (6 bases). Germline V gene lookup returns CDR1 SEHNR and CDR2 FQNEAQ (reference sequence). The CDR3 runs 14 residues. CDR3 sequence reads: CASSLGGGNQPQHF. CDR3 sequence (DNA): TGTGCCAGCAGTTTAGGGGGGGGCAATCAGCCCCAGCATTTT.

The gene calls are TRBV27 and TRBJ1-1; 9 bases line up with TRBD1. The CDR3 length is 12 residues. Germline V gene data show CDR1 as MNHEY and CDR2 as SMNVEV (reference sequence). Germline trimming cut 5 bases from V and 14 bases from J; bases unmatched to any gene: 9. The CDR3 spells CASSLPGTGKFF. The DNA of the CDR3 is TGTGCCAGCAGTCTACCCGGGACAGGGAAATTCTTT.

The chain joins TRBV7-3 to TRBJ2-7, with TRBD2 as a possible D gene (6 bases). The CDR3 spans 14 residues. V was trimmed by 0 bases and J by 0 bases, leaving 6 bases between them. Germline loops: CDR1 SGHTA, CDR2 FQGTGA. The CDR3 loop is CASSLTRDSYEQYF. The CDR3 DNA follows: TGTGCCAGCAGCTTAACGCGGGACTCCTACGAGCAGTACTTC.

The chain uses TRBV10-3 and TRBJ1-5; D remains unclear. CDR1 and CDR2 from the germline V gene are ENHRY and SYGVKD. The germline V and J ends were trimmed by 3 bases and 3 bases, with 12 bases remaining between them. There are 15 residues in the CDR3. CDR3 in amino acids: CAISDGQVYNQPQHF. The CDR3 coding sequence is TGTGCCATCAGTGATGGGCAGGTTTACAATCAGCCCCAGCATTTT.

The chain links TRBV5-4 to TRBJ1-1; D gene unclear. The CDR3 extends over 16 amino acids. Germline loops: CDR1 SGHNT, CDR2 YYREEE (reference sequence). Between the trimmed V and J ends, which lost 0 bases and 1 base, there was a span of 13 bases. The DNA for the CDR3 is TGTGCCAGCAGCTTGGCGTCTCGGGGTTGGAACACTGAAGCTTTCTTT. Translation gives CASSLASRGWNTEAFF.

The chain links TRBV5-5 to TRBJ1-4; perhaps TRBD1 as D (6 bases). The CDR3 contains 15 residues. The V and J ends lost 1 base and 4 bases respectively, with 11 bases between them. Looked up from germline, CDR1 is SGHKS and CDR2 is YYEKEE (reference sequence). The CDR3 spells CASSLSGGLNEKLFF. In DNA, the CDR3 is TGTGCCAGCAGCTTGTCGGGGGGCCTTAATGAAAAACTGTTTTTT.

The chain has TRBV2 and TRBJ1-5; D remains ambiguous. This CDR3 is 13 amino acids long. Looked up from germline, CDR1 is SNHLY and CDR2 is FYNNEI. Trimming took off 1 base at V and 4 bases at J, with 5 bases between the two ends. CDR3 coding DNA: TGTGCCAGCAGTGAAGGCAGGAATCAGCCCCAGCATTTT. It codes for CASSEGRNQPQHF.

The chain employs TRBV15 and TRBJ1-5, with TRBD1 as a possible D gene (5 bases). Germline V gene lookup returns CDR1 LNHNV and CDR2 YYDKDF (reference sequence). The length of the CDR3 is 14 residues. Trimming pared 1 base from V and 6 bases from J, leaving 10 bases between. CDR3 sequence: CATSRVGGGQPQHF. DNA of the CDR3: TGTGCCACCAGCAGAGTGGGGGGGGGTCAGCCCCAGCATTTT.

The rearrangement links TRBV11-3 to TRBJ2-1, with a tentative D call TRBD2 (6 bases). This CDR3 is built from 14 residues. V lost 5 bases and J 8 bases, leaving 16 bases between the germline ends. Germline-derived CDR1 and CDR2 are SGHNT and YENEEA. CDR3 region: CASSPGLLLDEQFF. DNA for the CDR3: TGTGCCAGCAGCCCTGGACTACTCCTCGATGAGCAGTTCTTC. Full variable domain (remainder filled in from reference TRBV11-3 and TRBJ2-1): EAGVVQSPRYKIIEKKQPVAFWCNPISGHNTLYWYLQNLGQGPELLIRYENEEAVDDSQLPKDRFSAERLKGVDSTLKIQPAELGDSAVYLCASSPGLLLDEQFFGPGTRLTVL.

This clone has only one observation. This chain links TRBV7-9 with TRBJ2-7, with 7 bases that match TRBD1. This CDR3 is 16 amino acids long. Germline lookup yields CDR1 SEHNR and CDR2 FQNEAQ (reference sequence). The V gene end was trimmed by 4 bases and the J gene end by 1 base; junction bases not matched to a gene: 10. This CDR3 reads CASSYADRVGSYEQYF. CDR3 DNA sequence: TGTGCCAGCAGCTACGCCGACAGGGTAGGATCCTACGAGCAGTACTTC. The variable domain in full, with the rest retrieved from reference TRBV7-9 and TRBJ2-7, is DTGVSQNPRHKITKRGQNVTFRCDPISEHNRLYWYRQTLGQGPEFLTYFQNEAQLEKSRLLSDRFSAERPKGSFSTLEIQRTEQGDSAMYLCASSYADRVGSYEQYFGPGTRLTVT.

CDR3 DNA: TGTGCCAGCAGCTTGGGTAGCGGGAATGGAGAGACCCAGTACTTC. This codes for CASSLGSGNGETQYF. This chain links TRBV5-6 with TRBJ2-5, with 8 bases fitting TRBD2. This CDR3 comprises 15 residues. Germline-derived CDR1 and CDR2 are SGHDT and YYEEEE. The ends lost 0 bases at V and 4 bases at J; junction bases unmatched: 5.

The rearrangement links TRBV29-1 to TRBJ2-7; D might be TRBD2 (5 bases). The CDR3 has 12 residues. V was trimmed by 7 bases and J by 0 bases, leaving 10 bases between them. From germline, CDR1 is SQVTM and CDR2 ANQGSEA. The CDR3 loop is CSGGRASYEQYF. CDR3 nucleotide sequence: TGCAGCGGAGGGCGGGCCTCCTACGAGCAGTACTTC.

This clone occurred a few times. The genes are TRBV27 and TRBJ1-6, with 8 bases identical to TRBD1. There are 14 residues in the CDR3. Germline V gene sequence: CDR1 MNHEY, CDR2 SMNVEV (reference sequence). Trimming at V came to 4 bases and at J to 12 bases, leaving 8 bases not matched to a gene. The CDR3 DNA reads as TGTGCCAGCAGTTCCGGACAGGGCAGAGAACCCCTCCACTTT. Protein: CASSSGQGREPLHF.

V is TRBV18 and J is TRBJ2-3; 9 bases match TRBD2. V was pared by 3 bases and J by 3 bases, with 10 bases of the junction left unmatched. CDR1 is KGHSH and CDR2 is LQKENI in the germline V gene. This CDR3 is 17 amino acids long. The chain's CDR3 is CASSPLPLAGATDTQYF. Here the CDR3 DNA reads TGTGCCAGCTCACCCCTCCCCTTAGCGGGAGCGACAGATACGCAGTATTTT.

The chain couples TRBV4-1 to TRBJ2-1; TRBD2 matches at 13 bases. The J segment lost 4 bases and the V segment lost 4 bases, leaving 16 bases of the junction unmatched. The CDR3 is 20 residues long. Germline values: CDR1 MGHRA, CDR2 YSYEKL. CDR3 bases: TGCGCCAGCAGCCTTCTATCCGAGACTAGCGGGAGGCCCCTATACAATGAGCAGTTCTTC. Translation: CASSLLSETSGRPLYNEQFF.

The CDR3 region is CASSQTGLGAYEQYF. The DNA for the CDR3 is TGTGCCAGCAGCCAAACGGGGTTGGGGGCCTACGAGCAGTACTTC. The J gene is TRBJ2-5, the V gene TRBV13; perhaps D is TRBD1 or TRBD2 (5 bases each). TRBJ2-7 matches the DNA end more closely, so the J call is doubtful. CDR1 is PRHDT, CDR2 FYEKMQ, per germline (reference sequence). This CDR3 region has 15 residues.

The chain uses TRBV9 and TRBJ2-2, with TRBD2 matching 13 bases. V lost 4 bases, J lost 5 bases, and 5 bases stayed unmatched. The CDR3 loop spans 16 amino acids. The V gene's germline CDR1 is SGDLS and CDR2 YYNGEE. The CDR3 region has the DNA TGTGCCAGCAGCCTCGGACTAGCGGGAGCGACCGGGGAGCTGTTTTTT. Protein: CASSLGLAGATGELFF.

A few counts support this clone. The chain links TRBV27 to TRBJ1-3, with D possibly TRBD1 on 5 matching bases. CDR3 size: 18 residues. Germline lookup yields CDR1 MNHEY and CDR2 SMNVEV (reference sequence). The chain's CDR3 is CPTRSEGFPTYSGNTIYF. CDR3 coding DNA: TGTCCAACGCGGTCGGAGGGGTTCCCGACTTACTCTGGAAACACCATATATTTT.